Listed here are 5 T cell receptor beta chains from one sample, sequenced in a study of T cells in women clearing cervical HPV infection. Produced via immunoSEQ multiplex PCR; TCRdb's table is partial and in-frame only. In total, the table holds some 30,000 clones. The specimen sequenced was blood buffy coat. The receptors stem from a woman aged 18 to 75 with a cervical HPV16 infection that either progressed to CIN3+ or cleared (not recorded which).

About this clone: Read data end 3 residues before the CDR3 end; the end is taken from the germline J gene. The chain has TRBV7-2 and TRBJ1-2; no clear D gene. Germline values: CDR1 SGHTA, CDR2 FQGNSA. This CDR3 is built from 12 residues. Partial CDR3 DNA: TGTGCCAGCAGCTTGAGGGTTTACGAC. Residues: CASSLRVYD. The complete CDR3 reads CASSLRVYDYTF.

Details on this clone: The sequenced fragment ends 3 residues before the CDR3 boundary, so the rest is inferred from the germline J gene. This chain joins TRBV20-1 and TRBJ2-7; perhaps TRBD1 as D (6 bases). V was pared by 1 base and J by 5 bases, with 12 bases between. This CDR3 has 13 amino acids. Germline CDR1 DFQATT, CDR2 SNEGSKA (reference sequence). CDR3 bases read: TGCAGTGCTAGAGGGGCAGGGGTCGACGAG. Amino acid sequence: CSARGAGVDE. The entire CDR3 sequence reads CSARGAGVDEQYF.

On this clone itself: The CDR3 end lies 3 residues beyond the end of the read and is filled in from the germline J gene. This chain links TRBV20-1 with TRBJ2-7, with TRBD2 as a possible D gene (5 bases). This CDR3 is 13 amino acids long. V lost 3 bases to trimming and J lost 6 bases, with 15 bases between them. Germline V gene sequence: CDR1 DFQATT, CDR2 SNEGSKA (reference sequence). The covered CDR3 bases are TGCAGTGCTAGGCCTGCGGGTACGGGCGAG. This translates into CSARPAGTGE. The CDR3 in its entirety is CSARPAGTGEQYF.

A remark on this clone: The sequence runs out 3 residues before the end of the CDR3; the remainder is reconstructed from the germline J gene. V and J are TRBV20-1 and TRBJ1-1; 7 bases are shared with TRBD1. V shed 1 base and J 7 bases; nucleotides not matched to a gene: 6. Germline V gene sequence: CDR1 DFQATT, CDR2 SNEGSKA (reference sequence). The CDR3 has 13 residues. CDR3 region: CSARGGGAGEAFF. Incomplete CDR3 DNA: TGCAGTGCTAGAGGAGGGGGCGCGGGTGAA.

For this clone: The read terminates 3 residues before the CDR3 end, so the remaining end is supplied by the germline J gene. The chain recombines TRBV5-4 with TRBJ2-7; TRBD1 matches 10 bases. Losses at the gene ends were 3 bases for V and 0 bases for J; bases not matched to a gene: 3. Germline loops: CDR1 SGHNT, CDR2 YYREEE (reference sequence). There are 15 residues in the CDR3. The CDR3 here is CASSSGTGDSYEQYF. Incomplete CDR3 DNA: TGTGCCAGCAGCTCCGGGACAGGGGACTCCTACGAG.